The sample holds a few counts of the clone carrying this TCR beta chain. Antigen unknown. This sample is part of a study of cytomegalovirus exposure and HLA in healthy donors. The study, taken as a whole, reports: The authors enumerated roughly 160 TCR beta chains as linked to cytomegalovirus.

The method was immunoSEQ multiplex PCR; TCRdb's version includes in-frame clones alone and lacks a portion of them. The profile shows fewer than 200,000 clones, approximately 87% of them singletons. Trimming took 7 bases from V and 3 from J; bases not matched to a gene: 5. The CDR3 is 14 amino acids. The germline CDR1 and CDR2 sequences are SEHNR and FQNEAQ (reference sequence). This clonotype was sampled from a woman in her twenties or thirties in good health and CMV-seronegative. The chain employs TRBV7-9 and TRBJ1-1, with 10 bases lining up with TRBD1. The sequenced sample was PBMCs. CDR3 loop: CASNLGQGHTEAFF. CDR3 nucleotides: TGTGCCAGCAACTTGGGACAGGGGCACACTGAAGCTTTCTTT.